The 12 T cell receptor beta chains below were found in one sample sequenced in a study of CD8 T cells in ankylosing spondylitis. TCRdb itself ran the 5' RACE reads through MiXCR, one entry per CDR3 protein. The sample records about 160,000 distinct CDR3 sequences, 18% being singletons. The sequenced sample was blood, either unsorted or a sorted T cell fraction (not recorded which). These receptors all stem from a male donor with ankylosing spondylitis or in good health (not recorded which).

The rearrangement joins TRBV28 to TRBJ2-3; 11 bases fit TRBD2. Germline V CDR1 and CDR2: MDHEN, SYDVKM. J gave up 2 bases and V 2 bases, and 9 bases lay outside the gene matches. The CDR3 totals 18 residues. The CDR3 region has the DNA TGTGCCAGCAGTTTAGGGGTTAGCGGGAGGGCCCCCACAGATACGCAGTATTTT. Amino acids: CASSLGVSGRAPTDTQYF.

Only a few counts were recorded for this clonotype. The chain has TRBV5-1 and TRBJ1-1; TRBD1 aligns across 11 bases. CDR3 length: 15 residues. CDR1 SGHRS and CDR2 YFSETQ come from the germline V gene. V shed 3 bases, J shed 2 bases, and the junction held 3 bases outside the gene matches. The CDR3 sequence is CASSYGQGANTEAFF. The CDR3 nucleotides are TGCGCCAGCAGCTATGGACAGGGGGCTAACACTGAAGCTTTCTTT.

This clonotype was counted many times. This chain joins TRBV5-6 and TRBJ2-1, with 11 bases identical to TRBD2. Germline V CDR1 and CDR2: SGHDT, YYEEEE. CDR3 length: 15 residues. Unmatched junction bases numbered 6, after V lost 1 base and J lost 9 bases. The CDR3 nucleotides are TGTGCCAGCAGCTTGATAGCGGGAGGGCCGGTTGAGCAGTTCTTC. This translates into CASSLIAGGPVEQFF.

There are many counts of this clonotype. The junction departs from the called germline gene at one end, perhaps through a read error. The rearrangement links TRBV5-1 to TRBJ1-1; the match to TRBD1 covers 8 bases. The CDR3 extends over 14 amino acids. The germline CDR1 and CDR2 sequences are SGHRS and YFSETQ. The CDR3 spells CASTLGGQGTEAFF. The CDR3 coding sequence is TGCGCCAGCACCTTGGGAGGACAGGGAACTGAAGCTTTCTTT.

This clonotype was detected only a few times. J is TRBJ2-5 and V is TRBV16; D is uncertain. V lost 1 base to trimming and J lost 5 bases, with 8 bases between them. The CDR3 length is 13 residues. Germline V gives CDR1 KGHSY, CDR2 FQNENV. The CDR3 sequence is CASSQFPEETQYF. The CDR3 coding sequence is TGTGCCAGCAGCCAATTTCCAGAGGAGACCCAGTACTTC.

At least ten counts were recorded for this clonotype. This sequence joins TRBV6-5 and TRBJ2-1; 7 bases line up with TRBD1. Germline lookup yields CDR1 MNHEY and CDR2 SVGAGI. The CDR3 totals 16 residues. V lost 3 bases, J lost 4 bases, and 9 bases stayed unmatched. CDR3 nucleotide sequence: TGTGCCAGCAGTTATGAGGGGGCATTCGGATACAATGAGCAGTTCTTC. Its translation: CASSYEGAFGYNEQFF.

This clonotype has ten or more counts. The chain has TRBV2 and TRBJ2-2; tentatively, D is TRBD2 (6 bases). V was clipped by 8 bases and J by 2 bases, with 12 bases between them. The CDR3 is 14 amino acids. CDR1 and CDR2 (germline): SNHLY, FYNNEI. CDR3 DNA: TGTGCCAGCCGGGGCGGGGTTAACACCGGGGAGCTGTTTTTT. It translates to CASRGGVNTGELFF.

This clonotype occurred a few times. This sequence joins TRBV7-2 and TRBJ1-2; D uncertain. The CDR3 runs 13 residues. Trimming pared 2 bases from V and 4 bases from J, leaving 8 bases between. Germline values: CDR1 SGHTA, CDR2 FQGNSA. The CDR3 DNA reads TGTGCCAGCAGCTTATGGCGAAGCTATGGCTACACCTTC. Amino acid sequence: CASSLWRSYGYTF.

The chain carries TRBV12-3 or TRBV12-4 and TRBJ1-1, with TRBD1 as a possible D gene (5 bases). V lost 2 bases and J 4 bases, leaving 11 bases between the germline ends. CDR3 length: 14 amino acids. The CDR3 is CASSLKGVGTEAFF. In DNA, the CDR3 is TGTGCCAGCAGTTTAAAAGGGGTCGGCACTGAAGCTTTCTTT.

This clonotype was seen many times. V and J are TRBV7-9 and TRBJ1-5; TRBD1 might be the D (5 bases). With 5 bases removed from V and 7 bases from J, the gap between germline ends came to 15 bases. CDR1 and CDR2 (germline): SEHNR, FQNEAQ (reference sequence). The CDR3 loop spans 14 amino acids. CDR3 bases: TGTGCCAGCAGCCTTACAGGCCCCAACCAGCCCCAGCATTTT. It is translated as CASSLTGPNQPQHF.

Regarding this clonotype: Given a much more abundant clone one base away, this may be a read error. The V gene is TRBV5-1, the J gene TRBJ1-2; D gene unclear. This CDR3 spans 11 amino acids. The germline V gene has CDR1 SGHRS and CDR2 YFSETQ. The CDR3 is CASSLNYGCTF. The DNA of the CDR3 is TGCGCCAGCAGCTTGAACTATGGCTGCACCTTC.

The gene calls are TRBV20-1 and TRBJ2-1; D is undetermined. The CDR3 loop spans 14 amino acids. Germline assignment: CDR1 DFQATT and CDR2 SNEGSKA (reference sequence). V lost 3 bases and J 3 bases, leaving 12 bases between the germline ends. CDR3 in DNA: TGCAGTGCTAGTGAGCGATCCTTCTACAATGAGCAGTTCTTC. It codes for CSASERSFYNEQFF.